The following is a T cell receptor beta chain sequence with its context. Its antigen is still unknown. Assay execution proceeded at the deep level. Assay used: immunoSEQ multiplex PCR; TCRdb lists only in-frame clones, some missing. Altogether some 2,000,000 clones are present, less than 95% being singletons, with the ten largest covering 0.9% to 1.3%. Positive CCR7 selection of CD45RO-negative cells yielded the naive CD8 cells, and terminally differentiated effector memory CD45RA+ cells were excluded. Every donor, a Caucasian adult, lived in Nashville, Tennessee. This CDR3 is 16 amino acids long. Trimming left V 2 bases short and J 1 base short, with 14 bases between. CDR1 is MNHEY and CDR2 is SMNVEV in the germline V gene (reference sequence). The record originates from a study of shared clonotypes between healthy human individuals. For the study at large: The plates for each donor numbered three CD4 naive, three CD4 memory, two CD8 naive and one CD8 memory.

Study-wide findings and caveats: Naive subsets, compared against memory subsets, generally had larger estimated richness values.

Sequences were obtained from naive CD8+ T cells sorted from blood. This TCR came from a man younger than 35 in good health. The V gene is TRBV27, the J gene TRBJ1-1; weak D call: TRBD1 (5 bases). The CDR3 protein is CASSLGAGQGNTEAFF. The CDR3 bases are TGTGCCAGCAGTTTAGGAGCGGGGCAGGGGAACACTGAAGCTTTCTTT.